There are many counts of the clone carrying this TCR beta chain. Its specificity is not known. This sample stems from a study of T-cell reconstitution after alpha-beta-depleted transplantation in children. Study observations and caveats: The study reportedly traced alpha-beta T cells about two months after transplant to several hundred expanded graft clones. T-cell numbers and diversity, one year after transplant, stemmed largely from T cells that were newly produced. Some patients showed high day-60 TCRbeta diversity, which derived from surviving recipient T cells and thymic progenitors.

Unique molecular identifiers were incorporated during preparation of the TCRbeta library. From the PCR reads, TCRdb called clonotypes with MiXCR, one entry per CDR3 protein. The data contain 200,000 to 250,000 distinct CDR3 sequences, roughly a tenth of them singletons. V lost 2 bases and J 2 bases, leaving 12 bases between the germline ends. Looked up from germline, CDR1 is SGHTA and CDR2 is FQGTGA. CDR3 length equals 16 residues. The chain carries TRBV7-3 and TRBJ2-2; possibly TRBD2 for D (6 bases). The sample was PBMCs, taken before TCRalphabeta/CD19-depleted stem cell transplant. This clonotype was sampled from a child less than two years old with acute myeloid leukemia, due to receive a stem cell transplant. Here the CDR3 DNA reads TGTGCCAGCAGCTTACAAGTGGGGGGAAACACCGGGGAGCTGTTTTTT. It translates to CASSLQVGGNTGELFF.